This TCR beta chain was sequenced in a study of cytomegalovirus exposure and HLA in healthy donors (dated by TCRdb to 2016 to 2017). General notes on the study: An earlier analysis of approximately 600 of the donors reported 250 to 350 Gb of sequence data and 117 million unique TCR beta sequences from about 179 million T cells. An early release covering around 630 HLA-typed donors comprised roughly 300 gigabases of sequencing data and some 79 million unique TCR sequences. Among the roughly 370 genotyped donors, 75% to 90% belonged to the genetic ancestry cluster associated with self-reported Caucasian donors. The aim of the study was to test whether cataloging public T cell receptors could identify signatures of past pathogen exposure. The study used immunosequencing to profile the T cell repertoires of around 600 subjects and linked those repertoires to cytomegalovirus serostatus. In addition to the first cohort of 666 subjects, a separate validation cohort of 120 different subjects was used. High-throughput TCR immunosequencing, statistical association of individual TCRs with disease status, and machine learning were combined to predict cytomegalovirus infection status. To study patterns of TCR occurrence, a later analysis re-analyzed previously published TCR beta repertoires from hundreds of donors and added high-resolution HLA genotyping. Rather than drawing on any new phenotypic data, the later analysis identified candidate immune exposures from TCR beta sequences and the way those sequences occurred across donors. In an earlier analysis of more than 550 of the donors, high-throughput TCR beta sequencing was used to judge whether each TCR beta V gene segment behaved as functional or pseudogenic. Donor age, sex, ethnicity and CMV serostatus were collected together with the repertoire data. In a later genetic analysis, genome-wide SNP genotypes for about three fifths of the roughly 670 donors were used, and that subset was treated as a discovery cohort. All discovery cohort repertoires had been generated using a single sequencing platform. Both class I and class II loci were covered by HLA typing, at four-digit resolution. The number of typed donors differed by locus: about 620-640 for A, B, C, DRB1 and DQB1; roughly 510 for DQA1; about 600 for DPA1; and 400 to 480 for DPB1. A handful of DR-DQ haplotypes were treated as single units for association and clustering because of strong linkage in the cohort. Among over 350 genotyped donors of the cohort, an average of roughly 240,000 unique TCR beta nucleotide sequences were sequenced per donor, roughly 20% of them non-productive. Overall results and qualifications from the work: In a later analysis, HLA-associated TCR beta chains were found to be more clonally expanded and to have lower generation probabilities than equally common non-associated chains. The study listed over 150 TCR beta chains as associated with cytomegalovirus. Some IMGT-functional V segments, including TRBV6-2 and TRBV6-3, could not be distinguished by the 87-base-pair reads and were therefore excluded. Because some donors lacked HLA typing at each locus, the association tests relied only on the typed subset. Across donors, most TCR sequences were observed very rarely, whereas some public TCRs were present in many individuals. The authors suggested that the approach could potentially be extended to other disease states and immunological phenotypes. In a later analysis, TCR association rates were found to vary across HLA loci, with the most associated TCRs seen for DRB1 alleles and the fewest for HLA-C alleles. Several of the top co-occurrence clusters appeared to be linked to parvovirus B19, influenza, CMV and Epstein-Barr virus, according to a later analysis. A few of the identified cytomegalovirus-associated TCR beta chains were confirmed in vitro to be specific for cytomegalovirus antigens. Because counts were too low, seventeen rarely observed V segments, including chromosome 9 orphons, were excluded from the earlier analysis of some 590 of the donors. A further reported finding was that TCR beta sequences accurately predicted the HLA-A and HLA-B alleles for most subjects in the first cohort. In a later genetic analysis, fewer N-insertions in productive TCRs were reported among donors in an Asian-associated ancestry cluster than the roughly 670-donor mean. An association between a missense DCLRE1C variant and V-gene and J-gene trimming of TCR beta chains was found in a later genetic analysis and replicated in an independent cohort. The sequencing pipeline was judged likely to have produced a cluster of highly shared sequence variants as a technical artifact. In this cohort, only TCR beta chains were sequenced, and detectable features were limited by the absence of alpha or paired-chain data. The classifier was reported to diagnose cytomegalovirus status with high specificity and sensitivity in both the original and validation cohorts. A later analysis associated 16,951 TCR beta sequences with specific HLA alleles at a false discovery rate of 0.05. Roughly uniform sequencing depth across donors was assumed in presence/absence analyses, although this assumption may not hold. The only immune exposure information available for the cohort was CMV serostatus. A later analysis found that most CMV-associated TCR beta chains appeared HLA-restricted, with HLA associations seemingly driven largely by CMV exposure. When HLA alleles, especially DR and DQ, strongly co-occurred, attributing TCR associations to individual alleles was difficult. In an earlier analysis of under 600 of the donors, most TCR beta V segments were observed in productive rearrangements about 87% or about 30% of the time, broadly matching IMGT annotations. Correlated functional status among segregating V segments might reflect linkage disequilibrium, but an unknown experimental factor could not be ruled out.

The cohort was made up of hundreds of healthy bone marrow donors. At the time of sampling, every cohort member was nominally healthy, though immune exposures that went unrecorded were likely present. The donor was CMV seropositive and was included in the group of around 300 seropositive cohort members. A peripheral blood sample was collected from each donor, and TCR beta sequencing was performed on peripheral blood mononuclear cells. The Qiagen DNeasy Blood Extraction Kit was used to extract genomic DNA from the blood cell samples. The library was generated by the immunoSEQ multiplex PCR assay. For the multiplex PCR, a mixture combining 60 forward primers for TCR Vbeta segments and 13 reverse primers for TCR Jbeta segments was used. A multiplex PCR assay on genomic DNA amplified the CDR3 region of rearranged TCR beta genes. The amplified TCR beta libraries were sequenced on the Illumina HiSeq System as 87-base-pair reads. Per the source publication's procedure: A later analysis counted tens of millions of unique TCR beta chains across the 650 to 800 repertoires, and 9.5 million to 11 million of these chains were shared by at least two donors. Raw reads were error-corrected and collapsed into unique sequences with a nearest-neighbor algorithm that merged closely related sequences to remove PCR and sequencing errors. CDR3 sequences were aligned to IMGT reference sequences to assign V, D and J gene segments. Each retained sequence needed at least a six-nucleotide match to both a V gene segment and a J gene segment. A rearrangement was called productive if the CDR3 had no stop codons and remained in frame with V and J, and every other rearrangement was called non-productive. Following IMGT convention, CDR3 was defined as the stretch from the second conserved V-encoded cysteine up to the conserved J-encoded phenylalanine. Sequences without an unambiguous match to a single V gene segment were excluded from the earlier analysis of a few hundred of the donors. An earlier analysis of 587 of the donors called V segments functional above 56.7% productive rearrangements and segregating when the between-donor standard deviation exceeded 5%. A statistical classification framework was built to diagnose cytomegalovirus status from the catalog of TCR beta chain sequences. A later analysis assigned V and J genes by comparing TCR nucleotide sequences with IMGT/GENE-DB human TR gene sequences. Using the TCRdist pipeline, a later analysis assigned CDR3 sequences along with most-parsimonious VDJ recombination scenarios. In a later analysis, each TCR beta chain was defined by its CDR3 amino acid sequence together with its V-gene family, and reads lacking a unique V-gene family were excluded. As a way to deal with suspected cross-contamination and a sequencing artifact, a later analysis dropped 450 to 600 nucleotide sequences that were highly shared and had low generation probability. In a later analysis, a clonal expansion index for each public chain was calculated from normalized within-repertoire ranks of inferred template counts. A later analysis computed generation probabilities with a VDJ recombination model fitted to out-of-frame rearrangements, and checked the results against IGoR. In a later analysis, hypergeometric tests were used to score TCR-TCR, TCR-HLA and TCR-CMV co-occurrence, with a repertoire-size bias correction applied to TCR pairs. A later analysis estimated false discovery rates by permuting HLA or CMV assignments 20 times. In a later analysis, co-occurring TCRs were grouped using DBSCAN, and TCRdist sequence similarity was added for clustering within HLA-allele-positive subsets. For co-occurrence clustering, repertoires with fewer than 30,000 or more than 120,000 public chains were excluded, along with four or five repertoires with anomalous nucleotide sharing. TCRdb's version of the immuneACCESS table is confined to in-frame rearrangements and falls short of the full clone set. An unresolved V gene accounts for under half of the shortfall where checked; the remainder is of unknown origin. Clone size and V and J calls were adopted from that table, with D and trimming inferred from the DNA. This sample gives 90,000 to 120,000 clones in total; 55% to 75% of them show up just once. Jointly, the top ten make up about 3.8% of the sample.

As for this clone: It has no known antigen specificity. No base-level quality is on record; no much larger clone is a single base apart.

The germline V gene yields SGHRS for CDR1 and YFSETQ for CDR2. Taken from cysteine to phenylalanine, the CDR3 has 15 residues. Just the 45-base CDR3 DNA is kept, in frame starting at base 1. Trimmed from V: 0 bases; trimmed from J: 6 bases; junction bases lacking a gene match: 4. Sequencing input: PBMCs. The sequence came from a man aged 25-40 years in good health and CMV-seropositive. The chain couples TRBV5-1 to TRBJ1-4; 8 central bases correspond to TRBD1. The base sequence is TGCGCCAGCAGCTTGGGAAGGACAGGGCATGAAAAACTGTTTTTT. Translated, it reads CASSLGRTGHEKLFF.